This entry lists 30 T cell receptor beta chains sequenced from one sample in a study of molecular identifiers for immune sequencing clone quantification. TCRdb fed the PCR reads into MiXCR, producing one record per CDR3 protein. The repertoire holds more than 550,000 distinct CDR3 sequences, with roughly 27% as singletons. The sample comprised naive CD8+ T cells from blood, with Jurkat cell RNA spiked in. Subset reported: FACS-sorted CD8+CD4-CCR7+CD45RA+ naive T cells. These receptors were taken from a human donor in good health. Some libraries in this study had Jurkat cell RNA spiked in.

This clonotype showed up many times. The chain links TRBV13 to TRBJ2-7; a weak D match, TRBD1 (6 bases). This CDR3 has 14 amino acids. Germline CDR1 reads PRHDT; CDR2 reads FYEKMQ (reference sequence). V lost 5 bases, J lost 7 bases, and 18 bases lay in between. As DNA, the CDR3 is TGTGCCAGCAGCCGACCCGGACAGACAGAGGAGCAGTACTTC. Translating it yields CASSRPGQTEEQYF.

This clonotype was detected a few times. The chain employs TRBV19 and TRBJ2-7, with D tentatively TRBD1 or TRBD2 (6 bases each). This CDR3 has 11 residues. Germline CDR1 reads LNHDA; CDR2 reads SQIVND (reference sequence). The CDR3 is CAAGGPYEQYF. The CDR3 coding sequence is TGTGCAGCTGGGGGGCCCTACGAGCAGTACTTC.

This clonotype was found many times. The rearrangement links TRBV7-9 to TRBJ2-5; unclear D gene. This CDR3 is 13 amino acids long. The V end lost 1 base, the J end lost 4 bases, and 7 bases lay between the germline ends. Germline CDR1 and CDR2: SEHNR and FQNEAQ (reference sequence). This chain's CDR3 is CASSLGARETQYF. As DNA, the CDR3 is TGTGCCAGCAGCTTAGGGGCGAGAGAGACCCAGTACTTC.

About this clonotype: A junction end diverges from the germline sequence, so it may reflect a read error. The rearrangement joins TRBV24-1 to TRBJ1-5; D possibly corresponds to TRBD1 (5 bases). Germline assignment: CDR1 KGHDR and CDR2 SFDVKD. This CDR3 region has 15 residues. The CDR3 DNA reads as TGTGCCACCAGGGAGGGGACTCGGAACAATCAGCCCCAGCGTTTT. Protein sequence: CATREGTRNNQPQRF.

This clonotype was detected only a few times. The chain combines TRBV5-1 with TRBJ2-7, with a weak D call TRBD2 (6 bases). Germline V lookup: CDR1 SGHRS, CDR2 YFSETQ. There are 16 residues in the CDR3. Trimming removed 4 bases from V and 3 bases from J, with 20 bases in between. CDR3 sequence (DNA): TGCGCCAGCAGCGGCGGGGCTCAGACTCAGGACTACGAGCAGTACTTC. This sequence encodes CASSGGAQTQDYEQYF.

Only a few counts were recorded for this clonotype. The CDR3 here is CASSQERGWYEQYF. CDR3 DNA: TGCGCCAGCAGCCAAGAGAGGGGGTGGTACGAGCAGTACTTC. V is TRBV4-3 and J is TRBJ2-7; possibly TRBD1 for D (6 bases). V lost 0 bases to trimming and J lost 4 bases, with 10 bases between them. The CDR3 is 14 amino acids. Germline assignment: CDR1 LGHNA and CDR2 YSLEER.

This clonotype appeared once. A much larger clonotype is one base distant, so this may be a read error. The chain joins TRBV4-3 to TRBJ2-7; tentatively, D is TRBD2 (6 bases). This CDR3 region has 13 residues. Trimming shortened V by 4 bases and J by 7 bases, and 14 bases separated the two germline ends. In germline, CDR1 is LGHNA, CDR2 YSLEER. CDR3 loop: CASSRGGNTEQYF. The CDR3 region has the DNA TGCGCCAGCAGCCGAGGAGGGAATACGGAGCAGTACTTC.

The chain links TRBV7-9 to TRBJ1-1; 9 bases map to TRBD1. The CDR3 consists of 15 residues. The V and J ends lost 5 bases and 1 base, in that order; junction bases with no gene match: 5. The germline CDR1 and CDR2 sequences are SEHNR and FQNEAQ (reference sequence). In nucleotides, the CDR3 is TGTGCCAGCAGCCCACCGGGACAGGGGAACACTGAAGCTTTCTTT. Amino acids: CASSPPGQGNTEAFF.

As regards this clonotype: Given a much more abundant clone one base away, this may be a read error. This CDR3 is CASRATGDLEAFF. CDR3 DNA sequence: TGTGCCAGCAGGGCGACAGGAGACCTTGAAGCTTTCTTT. The chain links TRBV6-2 or TRBV6-3 to TRBJ1-1; D may be TRBD1 (6 bases). Trimming removed 6 bases from V and 7 bases from J, with 15 bases in between. Germline V gene data show CDR1 as MNHEY and CDR2 as SVGEGT. This CDR3 has 13 amino acids.

This clonotype was seen many times. The CDR3 DNA reads as TGTGCCAGCAGCCACGGGGGCCACGAGCAGTACTTC. It yields the protein CASSHGGHEQYF. The chain has TRBV6-2 or TRBV6-3 and TRBJ2-7; D might be TRBD1 or TRBD2, each matching 6 bases. The CDR3 runs to 12 residues. Trimming left V 6 bases short and J 5 bases short, with 11 bases between. Germline V CDR1 and CDR2: MNHEY, SVGEGT.

This clonotype was seen ten or more times. The V gene is TRBV29-1, the J gene TRBJ2-7; 10 nucleotides align to TRBD1. Losses at the gene ends were 5 bases for V and 2 bases for J; bases not matched to a gene: 6. CDR3 length equals 14 residues. Germline V gene sequence: CDR1 SQVTM, CDR2 ANQGSEA. The CDR3 nucleotides read TGCAGCGTTTATGGGACAGGGGAAACCTACGAGCAGTACTTC. Translated, it gives CSVYGTGETYEQYF.

Comment on this clonotype: This clone may be a read error of a much larger clone one base away. The chain combines TRBV6-2 or TRBV6-3 with TRBJ1-5; a possible D gene is TRBD1 (6 bases). Looked up from germline, CDR1 is MNHEY and CDR2 is SVGEGT. This CDR3 spans 13 amino acids. This chain's CDR3 is CDSRGQSNQPQHF. In DNA form, the CDR3 reads TGTGACAGCCGTGGACAGAGCAATCAGCCCCAGCATTTT.

This clonotype was observed a handful of times. This chain connects TRBV25-1 to TRBJ2-7; D is perhaps TRBD1 (8 bases). Germline CDR1 MGHDK, CDR2 SYGVNS. The CDR3 sequence is 14 residues long. The ends were cut back, 6 bases at V and 4 bases at J, with 16 bases in the middle. CDR3 region: CASRGGDRSYEQYF. The CDR3 nucleotides are TGTGCCAGCAGGGGGGGGGACAGGAGTTACGAGCAGTACTTC.

This clonotype was observed a handful of times. The chain combines TRBV3-1 with TRBJ1-2, with 10 bases identical to TRBD1. This CDR3 has 17 amino acids. Germline assignment: CDR1 LGHDT and CDR2 YNNKEL (reference sequence). Trimming cost V 4 bases and J 6 bases; bases outside gene matches: 14. CDR3 coding DNA: TGTGCCAGCAGCCCAAGGGAGGGACAGGGGTTAAATCATGGCTACACCTTC. Protein: CASSPREGQGLNHGYTF.

The gene calls are TRBV3-1 and TRBJ2-7, with D tentatively TRBD2 (5 bases). This CDR3 has 14 residues. CDR1 is LGHDT, CDR2 YNNKEL, per germline (reference sequence). V dropped 3 bases and J dropped 5 bases, with 14 bases sitting between them. CDR3 coding DNA: TGTGCCAGCAGCCAGGTATTAGGAGGCCACGAGCAGTACTTC. Protein: CASSQVLGGHEQYF.

This clonotype occurred once. A much more abundant neighbour one base away suggests this may be a read error. This chain joins TRBV5-6 and TRBJ1-1; 8 positions agree with TRBD1. Germline assignment: CDR1 SGHDT and CDR2 YYEEEE. The CDR3 spans 14 residues. CDR3 sequence reads: CASILTTGVTEAFF. For the CDR3, the DNA is TGTGCCAGCATCTTGACGACAGGGGTCACTGAAGCTTTCTTT.

To note about this clonotype: This may come from a read error, since a much larger clone is one base off. The missing conserved phenylalanine or tryptophan at the end of this CDR3 makes a read error likely. The chain links TRBV27 to TRBJ2-3; no clear D. Germline CDR1 and CDR2: MNHEY and SMNVEV (reference sequence). CDR3 length equals 13 residues. V lost 2 bases to trimming and J lost 5 bases, with 8 bases between them. The CDR3 sequence: CASSLSSLDTQYS. The CDR3 nucleotides are TGTGCCAGCAGTTTAAGCTCCCTAGATACGCAGTATTCT.

The chain is built from TRBV7-6 and TRBJ2-1; D might be TRBD2 (6 bases). The V gene lost 5 bases and the J gene lost 7 bases, with 18 bases spanning the gap. The V gene's germline CDR1 is SGHVS and CDR2 FNYEAQ. There are 15 residues in the CDR3. CDR3 nucleotides: TGTGCCAGCAGCCGTAGGGGCCCCGGAGGGAATGAGCAGTTCTTC. Amino acids: CASSRRGPGGNEQFF.

The chain employs TRBV7-3 and TRBJ2-7; 12 bases map to TRBD2. CDR1 is SGHTA, CDR2 FQGTGA, per germline. This CDR3 has 15 amino acids. With V trimmed by 4 bases and J by 6 bases, 7 bases remained unmatched. CDR3 sequence (DNA): TGTGCCAGCAGCTCGACTAGCGGGAGTCAAGGCGAGCAGTACTTC. It yields the protein CASSSTSGSQGEQYF.

This clonotype appeared a few times. The V call is TRBV5-1, the J call TRBJ2-7, with 8 bases lining up with TRBD1. The germline V gene has CDR1 SGHRS and CDR2 YFSETQ. CDR3 length equals 15 residues. Germline trimming cut 3 bases from V and 4 bases from J; bases unmatched to any gene: 9. This chain's CDR3 is CASSYGRGPGYEQYF. CDR3 nucleotide sequence: TGCGCCAGCAGCTATGGCAGGGGGCCAGGGTACGAGCAGTACTTC.

Details on this clonotype: The final CDR3 position lacks the conserved phenylalanine or tryptophan, pointing to a likely read error. The chain recombines TRBV7-2 with TRBJ2-1; TRBD2 might be the D (5 bases). Germline-derived CDR1 and CDR2 are SGHTA and FQGNSA. This CDR3 has 16 amino acids. The germline V and J ends were trimmed by 1 base and 0 bases, with 10 bases remaining between them. The CDR3 spells CASSLEASSSYNEQFS. In DNA form, the CDR3 reads TGTGCCAGCAGCTTAGAGGCTAGCAGCTCCTACAATGAGCAGTTCTCC.

This clonotype was recorded many times. The CDR3 spells CASSPRTPGWEKLFF. The CDR3 DNA reads TGTGCCAGCAGCCCCCGGACACCCGGATGGGAAAAACTGTTTTTT. The chain carries TRBV7-9 and TRBJ1-4, with a possible D match to TRBD1 (5 bases). Between the trimmed V and J ends, which lost 5 bases and 8 bases, there was a span of 18 bases. The CDR3 extends over 15 amino acids. From germline, CDR1 is SEHNR and CDR2 FQNEAQ (reference sequence).

This clonotype was counted ten times or more. This rearrangement joins TRBV4-3 to TRBJ2-2, with D maybe TRBD2 (6 bases). The CDR3 covers 15 residues. Trimming took off 0 bases at V and 5 bases at J, with 10 bases between the two ends. Germline V gene sequence: CDR1 LGHNA, CDR2 YSLEER. CDR3: CASSQEASETGELFF. The CDR3 bases are TGCGCCAGCAGCCAAGAGGCTAGCGAGACCGGGGAGCTGTTTTTT.

The V gene is TRBV20-1, the J gene TRBJ2-1, with 12 bases that match TRBD2. V lost 1 base and J lost 7; bases outside the gene matches: 5. Germline V gene data show CDR1 as DFQATT and CDR2 as SNEGSKA (reference sequence). This CDR3 has 15 amino acids. CDR3 DNA sequence: TGCAGTGCTAGAGCTAGCGGGGGGGCGTGGAATGAGCAGTTCTTC. This codes for CSARASGGAWNEQFF.

This clonotype has a handful of counts. The chain couples TRBV7-6 to TRBJ2-7; 8 positions match TRBD1. J was trimmed by 3 bases and V by 5 bases; bases with no gene match: 9. The CDR3 extends over 15 amino acids. Looked up from germline, CDR1 is SGHVS and CDR2 is FNYEAQ. This CDR3 is CASSHVRDRIYEQYF. The CDR3 region has the DNA TGTGCCAGCAGCCACGTGCGGGACAGGATCTACGAGCAGTACTTC.

The chain joins TRBV2 to TRBJ1-5; unclear D gene. V lost 6 bases, J lost 4 bases, and 13 bases lay in between. CDR1 is SNHLY and CDR2 is FYNNEI in the germline V gene. The CDR3 totals 14 residues. CDR3 coding DNA: TGTGCCAGCAGGCCCCCGGGTCCTAATCAGCCCCAGCATTTT. Protein sequence: CASRPPGPNQPQHF.

This clonotype was seen repeatedly, ten times or more. The V call is TRBV7-2, the J call TRBJ2-3, with 10 bases matching TRBD2. There are 15 residues in the CDR3. Germline V gene lookup returns CDR1 SGHTA and CDR2 FQGNSA. J was trimmed by 6 bases and V by 6 bases; bases with no gene match: 9. CDR3 protein: CASSSGLAVSDTQYF. CDR3 in DNA: TGTGCCAGCAGTTCCGGACTAGCGGTATCTGATACGCAGTATTTT.

The chain uses TRBV6-5 and TRBJ2-1, with 12 bases lining up with TRBD2. Germline assignment: CDR1 MNHEY and CDR2 SVGAGI. CDR3 length: 16 residues. Unmatched junction bases numbered 4, after V lost 2 bases and J lost 5 bases. The CDR3, as DNA: TGTGCCAGCAGTTACGAACGGACTAGCGGGGACAATGAGCAGTTCTTC. Translated: CASSYERTSGDNEQFF.

This clonotype was observed many times. V is TRBV5-6 and J is TRBJ2-7; 8 bases are shared with TRBD1. The CDR3 runs to 15 residues. The ends lost 5 bases at V and 2 bases at J; junction bases unmatched: 9. Germline assignment: CDR1 SGHDT and CDR2 YYEEEE. CDR3 nucleotides: TGTGCCAGCAGGCCCGGGACAGGAAACCCCTACGAGCAGTACTTC. Encoded protein: CASRPGTGNPYEQYF.

There are many counts of this clonotype. The chain uses TRBV28 and TRBJ2-7; the match to TRBD1 covers 10 bases. The V and J ends lost 6 bases and 4 bases, in that order; junction bases with no gene match: 15. The CDR3 is made up of 17 amino acids. CDR1 and CDR2 (germline): MDHEN, SYDVKM. CDR3 amino acids: CASSLTRFDRGLYEQYF. CDR3 nucleotides: TGTGCCAGCAGCCTAACTCGATTCGACAGGGGGCTGTACGAGCAGTACTTC.